This TCR beta chain was profiled in a study of T cells in Graves' hyperthyroidism and ophthalmopathy. This clonotype was seen ten or more times. The junction and the germline gene differ at one end; a read error may be behind it. RNA transcripts were the template for amplifying TCR beta CDR3 regions. First-round RT-PCR targeting the TCR CDR3 was performed with the HTBI primer set. MiXCR was run by TCRdb on the multiplex PCR reads, yielding one entry per CDR3 protein. The sample has 250,000 to 300,000 distinct CDR3 sequences, less than 15% seen once. Looked up from germline, CDR1 is SGHAT and CDR2 is FQNNGV. CDR3 length: 14 amino acids. Hyperthyroidism patients were newly diagnosed, had disease duration under 2 months, and were aged 18 to 65 years. The PBMCs were taken from approximately 9.7 ml of fresh peripheral blood.

The V and J genes are TRBV11-2 and TRBJ1-3; D call uncertain. Sequencing was carried out using blood. The receptor comes from a woman aged 25 to 39 with Graves' hyperthyroidism that later progressed to Graves' ophthalmopathy. This CDR3 is CASSLDREAPGLHF. DNA of the CDR3: TGTGCCAGCAGCTTAGATCGGGAGGCTCCGGGGTTACATTTT.